Described below is a single TCR beta chain sequence and its context. In its sample, this clonotype was seen many times. Its antigen has not been determined. No qualities accompany the bases; no much larger clone lies one base away. The sample comes from a study of blood T cells in healthy people across ages (dated by TCRdb to 2014 to 2015). Context from the whole study: In model experiments, template switching captured about one uniquely barcoded TCR beta cDNA molecule for every two T cells. Four age groups were formed from the donors: young (average approximately 15 years), middle-aged (more than 35), aged (62) and long-lived (about 75). Age-related changes in TCR beta repertoire diversity were measured in the study by deep sequencing normalized with unique cDNA molecular identifiers. The study analyzed two additional independent replicas of 1 million unique cDNA reads from the same blood draw for two donors, one aged 18 to 30 and one aged 80 or older. To avoid experimental bias, donors of different ages were randomly spread across the sequencing lanes. Broader findings and caveats from the paper: Because profiling used bulk unsorted PBMCs, naive and antigen-experienced compartments could not be compared conclusively. Compared with the aged group, more naive CD4+ T cells, fewer expanded clones and increased TCR diversity were shown by the long-lived group, suggesting age selection. As age increased, observed TCR beta diversity per million T cells dropped in a roughly linear way, and a significant reduction was already evident by age about 40. Observed TCR beta diversity correlated strongly with the percentage of naive T cells measured by flow cytometry. Estimates of total diversity based on one million sequenced T cells were considered lower bounds and underestimates. Donor CMV infection status was unknown, potentially confounding age-related changes in expanded clonotypes.

The germline V gene specifies SQVTM as CDR1 and ANQGSEA as CDR2. V is clipped by 4 bases and J by 3 bases, and the sequence between their germline boundaries is 15 bases long. Inclusive of the bounding cysteine and phenylalanine, the CDR3 is 14 residues long. The retained sequence is limited to the CDR3, 42 bases, with the frame set at the first base. Library generation was performed with 5' RACE. The sequencer was an Illumina HiSeq 2500. A second PCR of about 6 to 11 cycles was performed with a sample-barcoded 5' primer and a J-beta primer mix. A unique molecular identifier was introduced onto each TCR beta cDNA molecule by a template-switch 5' adaptor carrying 12 random nucleotides. At least 3 million CDR3-containing paired-end reads were obtained from each sample. All of the RNA was converted into first-strand cDNA using the Mint cDNA synthesis kit, with a TRBC-specific oligonucleotide serving as the primer. After uracil-DNA glycosylase treatment, a first 18-cycle PCR used universal primers M1SS and BC2_uni_R on all cDNA. Turning to the authors' computational methods: Normalization of each sample was performed by random selection of 1 million high-quality reads, each carrying a distinct molecular identifier. Reads with shared molecular identifiers were discarded instead of being binned into consensus sequences. MiTCR, with a Q25 quality threshold and the strictest error-elimination algorithm, was used for CDR3 identification, clonotype clustering and error correction. Lower-bound total TCR beta diversity was estimated with a nonparametric unseen species model using Euler transformation. The public reads were reanalyzed by TCRdb: fastp trimming at Q25, MiXCR alignment, in-frame beta chains only. Each entry is one CDR3 protein sequence, shown with its most common DNA and genes. The authors' filters were not applied to this entry. Present in this sample are over a million distinct CDR3 sequences, 40% to 50% of which were seen just once. The top ten clones comprise about 20% of the sample.

Donors were roughly 40 systemically healthy Caucasian individuals from Russia aged roughly 6 to 90 years. Each donor gave approximately 9.3 milliliters of peripheral blood, collected into EDTA-treated Vacutainer tubes. Ficoll-Paque density-gradient centrifugation was used to isolate PBMCs, with at least 7 million per sample. Trizol reagent was used to extract total RNA from PBMCs, with at least 5 micrograms per sample. Naive CD45RAhigh/CD27high T cell percentages were measured by flow cytometry on a PBMC aliquot from every donor. Here the chain combines TRBV29-1 and TRBJ2-5; a weak D assignment points to TRBD2 (6 bases agree). The sample consisted of blood. This receptor was taken from an older woman in good health. CDR3 loop: CSVAGGMGKETQYF. In nucleotide form, the sequence is TGCAGCGTTGCAGGAGGGATGGGTAAAGAGACCCAGTACTTC.